The TCR beta chain described here comes from a study of blood T cell repertoires in COVID-19 (TCRdb year 2020). Regarding the study in general: The collaborator samples originated in the United States, Italy and Spain and spanned the acute and convalescent phases of COVID-19. The samples were drawn from the first 160 participants of the ongoing ImmuneRACE study and from 950 to 1,500 subjects provided by 6 global collaborators. Nearly every sample came with metadata listing a de-identified subject ID, COVID-19 status, age in years and sex. Where available, HLA class I and class II types were obtained from metadata supplied by the sample provider rather than from assay-based typing. The prospective study material was composed of cDNA or gDNA derived from T cells, B-cell-depleted T cells, or PBMCs. Deeply sampled blood TCRbeta repertoires from subjects exposed to, actively infected with, or recovered from COVID-19 were included in the dataset. The repertoires were made available in a free public database intended to serve as a resource for research on the immune response to SARS-CoV-2. The study at large found these results: The amount of clinical and demographic metadata varied by source and participant and was provided uncurated.

Collaborating institutions collected whole blood in K2EDTA tubes following their own protocols. For TCRbeta analysis, collaborators shipped samples in one of three forms: frozen whole blood, isolated PBMCs, or DNA extracted from either of those sample types. The immunoSEQ Assay, a bias-controlled multiplex PCR, was used to amplify TCRbeta CDR3 regions from genomic DNA. Turning to the authors' computational methods: The number of nucleated cells in each sample was estimated from the amplification of reference gene primers within the assay. To quantify the absolute abundance of each unique TCRbeta CDR3 rearrangement, sequence reads were collapsed and filtered. For each sample, productive Simpson clonality was calculated as the square root of Simpson's diversity index across productive rearrangements. In TCRdb, the immuneACCESS table is reduced to in-frame sequences with V and J assigned. These tables do not hold every clone; where another copy was compared, an unresolved V gene accounts for under half, and the others remain unexplained. V, J and clone size are taken as reported in that table, and D and trimming were inferred from the DNA itself. The sample table records about 200,000 clones; 65% to 90% of these occur just once. The top ten clones comprise approximately 5.9% of the sample.

To note about this clone: Its antigen is unknown. No base qualities exist here, and no much larger clone lies one base off it.

The germline V end is reduced by 4 bases and the J end by 0 bases; junction bases left unmatched: 6. CDR1 SQVTM and CDR2 ANQGSEA were looked up in the germline V gene. Including cysteine and phenylalanine, the CDR3 has 14 amino acids. Only the CDR3 portion is preserved as DNA: 42 bases, with reading frame beginning at the first base. The chain is encoded by TRBV29-1 joined to TRBJ2-7; the central 7 bases match TRBD2. Sequenced: peripheral blood. This receptor was obtained from a man at least 80 years old with acute or convalescent COVID-19. The nucleotide sequence is TGCAGCGTTGGGGGGAGGGGTCCCTCCTACGAGCAGTACTTC. Translated, it gives CSVGGRGPSYEQYF.